This T cell receptor (beta chain) is from a study of blood T cell repertoires in COVID-19. Germline CDR1 LNHDA, CDR2 SQIVND (reference sequence). The CDR3 contains 12 residues. V was clipped by 5 bases and J by 2 bases, with 3 bases between them. Generated by immunoSEQ multiplex PCR, the TCRdb table keeps only in-frame clones and is missing some. The sample lists about half a million clones, 70% to 90% occurring once. On this clone itself: Other nucleotide sequences from this sample produce the same CDR3.

The source is a human donor in a cohort sampled during active COVID-19. Material for sequencing was peripheral blood. This chain links TRBV19 with TRBJ1-4; D ambiguous. The CDR3 bases are TGTGCCAGTAGTCGGACTAATGAAAAACTGTTTTTT. This encodes CASSRTNEKLFF.